This T cell receptor beta chain came from a study of post-analysis software for immune sequencing data. Remarks on this clonotype: Antigen: not known.

The study's findings and limits: In patients, four to six TRBV segments were more frequent than in controls, with TRBV5-6, TRBV5-1 and TRBV20-1 among them.

The CDR3 runs to 14 residues. Losses at the gene ends were 3 bases for V and 9 bases for J; bases not matched to a gene: 9. CDR1 is SGHRS, CDR2 YFSETQ, per germline. cDNA libraries of TCR beta carried unique molecular identifiers. MiXCR, applied by TCRdb to the PCR reads, yields one record per CDR3 protein. The sample has 650,000 to 900,000 distinct CDR3 sequences; roughly 46% are singletons. The chain links TRBV5-1 to TRBJ2-1, with 7 bases fitting TRBD1. The sequencing input was blood. This clonotype was obtained from a girl between 5 and 17 years old with multiple sclerosis. CDR3 sequence: CASSWGTVGSEQFF. The CDR3 bases are TGCGCCAGCAGCTGGGGGACAGTAGGTAGTGAGCAGTTCTTC. Full variable domain (remainder filled in from reference TRBV5-1 and TRBJ2-1): KAGVTQTPRYLIKTRGQQVTLSCSPISGHRSVSWYQQTPGQGLQFLFEYFSETQRNKGNFPGRFSGRQFSNSRSEMNVSTLELGDSALYLCASSWGTVGSEQFFGPGTRLTVL.